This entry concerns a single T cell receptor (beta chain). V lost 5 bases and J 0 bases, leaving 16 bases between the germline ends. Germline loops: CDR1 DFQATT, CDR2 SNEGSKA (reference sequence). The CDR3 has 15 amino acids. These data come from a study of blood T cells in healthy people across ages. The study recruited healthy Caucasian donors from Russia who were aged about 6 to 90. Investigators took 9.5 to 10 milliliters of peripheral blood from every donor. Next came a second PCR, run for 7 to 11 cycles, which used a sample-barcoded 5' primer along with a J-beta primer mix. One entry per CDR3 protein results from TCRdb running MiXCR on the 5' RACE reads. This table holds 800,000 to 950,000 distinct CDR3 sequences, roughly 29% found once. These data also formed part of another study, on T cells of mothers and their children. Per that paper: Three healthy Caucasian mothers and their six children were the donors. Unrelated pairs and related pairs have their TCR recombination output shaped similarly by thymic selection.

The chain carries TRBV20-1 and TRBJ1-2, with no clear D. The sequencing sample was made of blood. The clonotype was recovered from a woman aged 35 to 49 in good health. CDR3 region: CSAYGMITTNYGYTF. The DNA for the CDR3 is TGCAGTGCTTATGGGATGATAACGACTAACTATGGCTACACCTTC.